This TCR beta chain originates from a study of T cells after posttransplantation cyclophosphamide. In this sample, this clone turned up many times. What it recognizes is unknown. Study-level results: Later blood repertoires were often dominated by clones from the donor CD8+ memory compartment. Tissue-infiltrating T cells from skin or gut overlapped little with blood T cells. Recipient CMV seropositivity and CMV reactivation strongly tracked TRB clonality.

The data were produced by immunoSEQ multiplex PCR, yet TCRdb's version contains in-frame clones alone and is incomplete. The sample yields over 25,000 clones, without any singletons. This related bone marrow graft donor gave peripheral blood on the day of marrow donation. The source is a woman aged 30 to 39 in good health and a related stem cell transplant donor. Material: PBMCs.

DNA for the CDR3: TGTGCCAGCAGTGAAACTCTAGCGGGGGGGCAGCAGTTCTTC. It encodes CASSETLAGGQQFF. The chain couples TRBV6-1 to TRBJ2-1; 12 nucleotides match TRBD2. CDR1 and CDR2 from the germline V gene are MNHNS and SASEGT. J lost 11 bases, V lost 2 bases, and 4 bases had no gene match. The CDR3 runs 14 residues.